These 6 T cell receptor beta chains originate from one sample sequenced in a study of T cells in Graves' hyperthyroidism and ophthalmopathy. Authors of the study amplified TCR beta CDR3 regions from RNA transcripts. HTBI primers were used for first-round RT-PCR of the TCR CDR3. Using its own MiXCR run on the multiplex PCR reads, TCRdb lists one record per CDR3 protein. The table lists about 540,000 distinct CDR3 sequences, approximately 44% of them singletons, with just under 8.5% in the top ten. The source material was peripheral blood or thyroid tissue (not recorded which). The origin of the receptors is a woman aged 18-30 years with Graves' hyperthyroidism.

This clonotype was recorded a few times. The chain uses TRBV20-1 and TRBJ2-7; TRBD1 matches 9 bases. The CDR3 has 14 residues. CDR1 and CDR2 from the germline V gene are DFQATT and SNEGSKA (reference sequence). V was clipped by 3 bases and J by 5 bases; unmatched bases: 8. The CDR3 spells CSASYPTGGNEQYF. The DNA for the CDR3 is TGCAGTGCTAGCTACCCCACAGGGGGCAACGAGCAGTACTTC.

V and J are TRBV25-1 and TRBJ1-4, with D possibly TRBD1 on 5 matching bases. V was shortened by 1 base and J by 8 bases, with 11 bases between the two germline ends. The CDR3 runs 14 residues. The germline V gene encodes CDR1 MGHDK and CDR2 SYGVNS. The chain's CDR3 is CASSEFQGEEKLFF. The CDR3 coding sequence is TGTGCCAGCAGTGAATTTCAGGGCGAGGAAAAACTGTTTTTT.

This clonotype has ten or more counts. The gene calls are TRBV19 and TRBJ1-2, with D possibly being TRBD1 (6 bases). V shed 6 bases and J shed 0 bases, with 11 bases lying between them. Germline CDR1 reads LNHDA; CDR2 reads SQIVND (reference sequence). This CDR3 region has 14 residues. CDR3 nucleotides: TGTGCCAGTAGCATACAGGGAGCTAACTATGGCTACACCTTC. Translating it yields CASSIQGANYGYTF.

The table lists this clonotype with many counts. For the CDR3, the DNA is TGTGCCAGCAGTGAAGCGATTCCCTCCTATAATTCACCCCTCCACTTT. Translating it yields CASSEAIPSYNSPLHF. This chain uses TRBV2 with TRBJ1-6; D is unclear. The CDR3 length is 16 residues. Germline assignment: CDR1 SNHLY and CDR2 FYNNEI. V lost 0 bases and J 0 bases, leaving 6 bases between the germline ends.

As to this clonotype: An end of the junction differs from the germline gene, which may be a read error. The chain recombines TRBV9 with TRBJ2-5; 9 bases fit TRBD1. From germline, CDR1 is SGDLS and CDR2 YYNGEE. CDR3 size: 14 residues. In nucleotides, the CDR3 is TGCGCCAGCAGCCACAGGGGGCCCCCCCAGACCCAGTACTTC. Translated, it gives CASSHRGPPQTQYF.

In its sample, this clonotype was seen many times. The V and J genes are TRBV29-1 and TRBJ2-2; 7 nucleotides agree with TRBD1. Germline CDR1 SQVTM, CDR2 ANQGSEA. V shed 1 base and J 3 bases; nucleotides not matched to a gene: 2. There are 14 residues in the CDR3. This CDR3 reads CSVEAQGYTGELFF. CDR3 DNA: TGCAGCGTTGAAGCACAGGGGTACACCGGGGAGCTGTTTTTT.